These 20 T cell receptor beta chains came from one sample sequenced in a study of CD8 T cells in ankylosing spondylitis. Each CDR3 protein is one row after TCRdb ran MiXCR on the 5' RACE reads. The sample yields around 340,000 distinct CDR3 sequences, approximately 22% seen once. The specimen sequenced was blood, either unsorted or a sorted T cell fraction (not recorded which). All receptors derive from a male donor with ankylosing spondylitis or in good health (not recorded which).

The J gene is TRBJ2-1, the V gene TRBV5-5; 9 nucleotides align to TRBD2. CDR1 SGHKS and CDR2 YYEKEE come from the germline V gene (reference sequence). The CDR3 extends over 14 amino acids. The V and J ends lost 3 bases and 7 bases, in that order; junction bases with no gene match: 5. CDR3 DNA sequence: TGTGCCAGCAGCTATCCGGGACTAGCAAATGAGCAGTTCTTC. The encoded protein is CASSYPGLANEQFF.

Only a few counts were recorded for this clonotype. The chain carries TRBV4-1 and TRBJ2-3; D remains unclear. V was clipped by 2 bases and J by 6 bases, with 12 bases between them. CDR1 is MGHRA and CDR2 is YSYEKL in the germline V gene. This CDR3 contains 14 residues. The DNA for the CDR3 is TGCGCCAGCAGCCAAATGGTCGGGCTGGATACGCAGTATTTT. Translating it yields CASSQMVGLDTQYF.

This clonotype was seen only a few times. The CDR3 carries no conserved terminal phenylalanine or tryptophan, so it likely arises from a read error. The DNA is omitted, as the CDR3 cannot be located on it reliably, and the CDR3 follows TCRdb's listing. This chain links TRBV12-3 or TRBV12-4 with TRBJ2-1; no DNA check was done on the table's D call, TRBD2. Termini included, the CDR3 measures 9 amino acids. The CDR3 loop is CASSLGRGV.

The chain couples TRBV25-1 to TRBJ2-5; 9 nucleotides agree with TRBD1. The CDR3 is 14 residues long. Germline CDR1 reads MGHDK; CDR2 reads SYGVNS. Trimming cost V 8 bases and J 5 bases; bases outside gene matches: 9. CDR3 amino acids: CASGRGQGIETQYF. CDR3 coding DNA: TGTGCCAGCGGCCGTGGACAGGGGATCGAGACCCAGTACTTC. Filled out from reference TRBV25-1 and TRBJ2-5, the complete variable domain reads EADIYQTPRYLVIGTGKKITLECSQTMGHDKMYWYQQDPGMELHLIHYSYGVNSTEKGDLSSESTVSRIRTEHFPLTLESARPSHTSQYLCASGRGQGIETQYFGPGTRLLVL.

Regarding this clonotype: Its ends do not fully match the called genes, so a read error is possible. The gene calls are TRBV12-3 or TRBV12-4 and TRBJ2-1, with a possible D match to TRBD2 (6 bases). The length of the CDR3 is 11 residues. This CDR3 is CASSLGDSSRF. DNA of the CDR3: TGTGCCAGCAGTTTAGGGGACTCCTCTCGGTTC.

The chain carries TRBV5-2 and TRBJ2-7; the D call TRBD2 from the table was never checked on the DNA. TRBV5-2 is noted as a pseudogene. CDR3 size: 20 residues. CDR3 in amino acids: CASSRFTGGQGAHLTYEQYF. The CDR3, as DNA: TGCGCCAGCAGCCGATTCACGGGAGGGCAGGGGGCCCACTTAACCTACGAGCAGTACTTC.

V and J are TRBV4-1 and TRBJ2-7; 7 nucleotides align to TRBD2. Germline CDR1 is MGHRA and CDR2 is YSYEKL. CDR3 length: 15 amino acids. V trimming: 3 bases; J trimming: 5 bases; junction bases outside the gene matches: 10. The CDR3 region has the DNA TGCGCCAGCAGCCATGAAGATAGCGGGTGGGACGAGCAGTACTTC. Its translation is CASSHEDSGWDEQYF.

The J gene is TRBJ1-2, the V gene TRBV20-1, with unresolved D. The germline CDR1 and CDR2 sequences are DFQATT and SNEGSKA (reference sequence). The germline V and J ends were trimmed by 5 bases and 0 bases, with 10 bases remaining between them. The CDR3 length is 13 residues. This CDR3 is CSADGRTNYGYTF. CDR3 DNA sequence: TGCAGTGCTGACGGACGGACTAACTATGGCTACACCTTC.

This clonotype was seen a handful of times. J is TRBJ2-7 and V is TRBV7-9; tentative D call: TRBD1 (6 bases). The CDR3 sequence is 16 residues long. Germline V CDR1 and CDR2: SEHNR, FQNEAQ (reference sequence). V was trimmed by 0 bases and J by 5 bases, leaving 17 bases between them. The CDR3, as DNA: TGTGCCAGCAGCTTAGCGCGCGCAGGGGTTTCCGACGAGCAGTACTTC. This encodes CASSLARAGVSDEQYF.

The chain is built from TRBV19 and TRBJ2-3, with 8 bases lining up with TRBD2. Germline loops: CDR1 LNHDA, CDR2 SQIVND (reference sequence). There are 14 residues in the CDR3. With V trimmed by 6 bases and J by 2 bases, 4 bases remained unmatched. CDR3 coding DNA: TGTGCCAGTAGCGGGGGGGCACACACAGATACGCAGTATTTT. It encodes CASSGGAHTDTQYF.

This clonotype has a handful of counts. The chain couples TRBV7-9 to TRBJ2-3; 7 nucleotides align to TRBD1. With V trimmed by 6 bases and J by 4 bases, 10 bases remained unmatched. CDR1 and CDR2 from the germline V gene are SEHNR and FQNEAQ (reference sequence). The CDR3 runs to 15 residues. This CDR3 is CASSRRQGVPDTQYF. The CDR3 nucleotides are TGTGCCAGCAGTCGGAGACAGGGTGTACCAGATACGCAGTATTTT.

This chain uses TRBV2 with TRBJ2-7; D gene uncertain. In germline, CDR1 is SNHLY, CDR2 FYNNEI. Trimming cost V 7 bases and J 5 bases, with 6 bases left between them. The CDR3 loop spans 10 amino acids. The CDR3 DNA is TGTGCCAGCACCTTAAACGAGCAGTACTTC. Translated, it gives CASTLNEQYF.

This clonotype was counted between two and nine times. The J gene is TRBJ2-2, the V gene TRBV5-1; D is undetermined. This CDR3 has 12 residues. The germline gives CDR1 SGHRS, CDR2 YFSETQ. The V and J ends lost 3 bases and 8 bases respectively, with 8 bases between them. CDR3 in amino acids: CASSSKQGELFF. The DNA for the CDR3 is TGCGCCAGCAGCTCAAAACAGGGGGAGCTGTTTTTT. The full variable domain, with the rest looked up from reference TRBV5-1 and TRBJ2-2, is KAGVTQTPRYLIKTRGQQVTLSCSPISGHRSVSWYQQTPGQGLQFLFEYFSETQRNKGNFPGRFSGRQFSNSRSEMNVSTLELGDSALYLCASSSKQGELFFGEGSRLTVL.

The chain uses TRBV27 and TRBJ2-7; 9 bases map to TRBD2. J was trimmed by 0 bases and V by 4 bases; bases with no gene match: 1. Germline CDR1 and CDR2: MNHEY and SMNVEV (reference sequence). This CDR3 spans 14 amino acids. The CDR3 nucleotides read TGTGCCAGCAGTTGGACTAGCGACTCCTACGAGCAGTACTTC. Its translation is CASSWTSDSYEQYF.

This clonotype was found once. CDR3: CASSLGQSFTDTQYF. CDR3 in DNA: TGTGCCAGCAGCTTGGGGCAGTCTTTCACAGATACGCAGTATTTT. This chain links TRBV11-2 with TRBJ2-3, with a tentative D call TRBD1 (5 bases). V was pared by 3 bases and J by 2 bases, with 12 bases between. Germline-derived CDR1 and CDR2 are SGHAT and FQNNGV. CDR3 length: 15 residues. The variable domain in full, with the rest retrieved from reference TRBV11-2 and TRBJ2-3, is EAGVAQSPRYKIIEKRQSVAFWCNPISGHATLYWYQQILGQGPKLLIQFQNNGVVDDSQLPKDRFSAERLKGVDSTLKIQPAKLEDSAVYLCASSLGQSFTDTQYFGPGTRLTVL.

This clonotype showed up many times. The rearrangement uses TRBV9 and TRBJ2-7, with a possible D match to TRBD2 (5 bases). Germline values: CDR1 SGDLS, CDR2 YYNGEE. V was shortened by 3 bases and J by 1 base, with 11 bases between the two germline ends. The CDR3 loop spans 14 amino acids. The CDR3 protein is CASSGRGPSYEQYF. CDR3 coding DNA: TGTGCCAGCAGCGGCCGGGGTCCGTCCTACGAGCAGTACTTC. The full variable domain, completed using reference TRBV9 and TRBJ2-7, is DSGVTQTPKHLITATGQRVTLRCSPRSGDLSVYWYQQSLDQGLQFLIQYYNGEERAKGNILERFSAQQFPDLHSELNLSSLELGDSALYFCASSGRGPSYEQYFGPGTRLTVT.

The rearrangement links TRBV29-1 to TRBJ1-2; the D is unclear. The germline CDR1 and CDR2 sequences are SQVTM and ANQGSEA. With 3 bases removed from V and 0 bases from J, the gap between germline ends came to 8 bases. CDR3 length: 13 amino acids. CDR3 residues: CSVEGRANYGYTF. CDR3 in DNA: TGCAGCGTTGAGGGCAGAGCTAACTATGGCTACACCTTC.

This chain connects TRBV13 to TRBJ1-6; the match to TRBD1 covers 9 bases. V shed 5 bases and J 7 bases; nucleotides not matched to a gene: 6. CDR1 and CDR2 (germline): PRHDT, FYEKMQ (reference sequence). The CDR3 is 15 amino acids. CDR3: CASSDTGTGNSPLHF. The CDR3 DNA is TGTGCCAGCAGCGACACCGGGACAGGGAATTCACCCCTCCACTTT.

This sequence joins TRBV10-3 and TRBJ2-3, with D possibly being TRBD2 (7 bases). CDR3 size: 16 residues. Per germline, CDR1 ENHRY and CDR2 SYGVKD. The V end lost 0 bases, the J end lost 2 bases, and 12 bases lay between the germline ends. The DNA for the CDR3 is TGTGCCATCAGTGAGTCTAGGGGGGGCGACACAGATACGCAGTATTTT. This encodes CAISESRGGDTDTQYF.

The genes are TRBV6-1 and TRBJ2-4; D is unresolved. Germline CDR1 reads MNHNS; CDR2 reads SASEGT. The CDR3 is 14 residues long. V lost 6 bases, J lost 1 base, and 10 bases lay in between. The CDR3 DNA sequence: TGTGCCAGCAGCCCAAGTCGGGCCAAAAACATTCAGTACTTC. This codes for CASSPSRAKNIQYF.